This entry describes one T cell receptor beta chain. This sample is part of a study of T-cell reconstitution after alpha-beta-depleted transplantation in children. The TCRbeta library was prepared with unique molecular identifiers. In TCRdb, the PCR reads were re-called with MiXCR into one record per CDR3 protein. The sample lists about 400,000 distinct CDR3 sequences, roughly 21% occurring once. This CDR3 comprises 16 residues. V gave up 4 bases and J gave up 8 bases, with 24 bases separating them. The clonotype originates from a human donor who donated a stem cell graft to a child with acute myeloid leukemia. Sequenced material: PBMCs from the stem cell graft donor, taken from the stem cell graft. The V call is TRBV12-3 or TRBV12-4, the J call TRBJ2-7; D is ambiguous. The CDR3 sequence: CASSSYPSENYEKQYF. In DNA form, the CDR3 reads TGTGCCAGCAGTTCCTACCCGAGCGAGAACTACGAAAAGCAGTACTTC.